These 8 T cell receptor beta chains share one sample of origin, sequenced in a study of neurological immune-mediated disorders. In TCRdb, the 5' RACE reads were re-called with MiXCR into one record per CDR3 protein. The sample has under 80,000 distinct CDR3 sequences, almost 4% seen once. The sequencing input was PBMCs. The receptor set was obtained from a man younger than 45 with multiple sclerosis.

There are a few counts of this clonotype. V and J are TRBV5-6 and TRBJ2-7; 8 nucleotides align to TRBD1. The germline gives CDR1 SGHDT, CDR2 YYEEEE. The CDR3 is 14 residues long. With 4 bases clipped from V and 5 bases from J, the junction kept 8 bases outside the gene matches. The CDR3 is CASSQTGGQDEQYF. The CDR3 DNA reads TGTGCCAGCAGCCAAACAGGGGGTCAAGACGAGCAGTACTTC.

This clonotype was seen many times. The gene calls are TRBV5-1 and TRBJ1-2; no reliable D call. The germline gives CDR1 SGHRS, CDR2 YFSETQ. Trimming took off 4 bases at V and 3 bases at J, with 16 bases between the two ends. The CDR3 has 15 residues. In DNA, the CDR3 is TGCGCCAGCAGCCCCGGGGAACTTGCAGACTATGGCTACACCTTC. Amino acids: CASSPGELADYGYTF.

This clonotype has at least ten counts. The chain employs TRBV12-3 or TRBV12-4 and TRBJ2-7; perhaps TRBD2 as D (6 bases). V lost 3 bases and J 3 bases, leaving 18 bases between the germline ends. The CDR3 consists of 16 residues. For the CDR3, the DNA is TGTGCCAGCAGTTTTACCGCGGGACTTTTCTTCTACGAGCAGTACTTC. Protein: CASSFTAGLFFYEQYF.

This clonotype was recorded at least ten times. The CDR3 bases are TGCAGTGCTAGAGATCCGCGAAGTAGCACAGATACGCAGTATTTT. It specifies CSARDPRSSTDTQYF. The V and J genes are TRBV20-1 and TRBJ2-3; no definite D call. The germline V and J ends were trimmed by 0 bases and 0 bases, with 10 bases remaining between them. The CDR3 length is 15 residues. Germline V gives CDR1 DFQATT, CDR2 SNEGSKA (reference sequence).

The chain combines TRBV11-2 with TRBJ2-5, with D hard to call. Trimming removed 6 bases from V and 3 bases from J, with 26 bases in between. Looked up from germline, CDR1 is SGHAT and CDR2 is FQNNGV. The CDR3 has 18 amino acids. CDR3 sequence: CASRPSVFSRAFKETQYF. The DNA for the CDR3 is TGTGCCAGCAGACCCTCGGTTTTTTCTAGGGCTTTCAAAGAGACCCAGTACTTC.

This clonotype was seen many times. Written as DNA, the CDR3 is TGTGCCAGCAGCTTCGGACACACCGGGGAGCTGTTTTTT. It encodes CASSFGHTGELFF. The chain combines TRBV5-6 with TRBJ2-2; no firm D call. The CDR3 has 13 amino acids. Germline V CDR1 and CDR2: SGHDT, YYEEEE. Trimming removed 2 bases at V and 3 bases at J, with 5 bases between.

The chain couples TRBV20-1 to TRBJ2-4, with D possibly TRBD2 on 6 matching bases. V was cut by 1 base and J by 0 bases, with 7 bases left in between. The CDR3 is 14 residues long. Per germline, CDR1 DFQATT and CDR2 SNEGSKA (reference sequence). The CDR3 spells CSARVGLAKNIQYF. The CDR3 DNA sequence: TGCAGTGCTAGAGTGGGACTAGCCAAAAACATTCAGTACTTC.

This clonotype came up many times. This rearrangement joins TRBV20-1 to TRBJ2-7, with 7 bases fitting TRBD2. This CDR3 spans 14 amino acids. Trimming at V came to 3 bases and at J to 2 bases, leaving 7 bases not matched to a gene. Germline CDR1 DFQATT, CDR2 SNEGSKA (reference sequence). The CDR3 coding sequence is TGCAGTGCTAGCGGGGAGGGCCTCCCCTACGAGCAGTACTTC. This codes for CSASGEGLPYEQYF.